The rows below give T cell receptor beta chains drawn from one sample of a study of T-cell memory formation after mild COVID-19. TCRdb redid the calling of the 5' RACE reads with MiXCR, one entry per CDR3 protein. The sample has more than 150,000 distinct CDR3 sequences; roughly a fifth are singletons. Material for sequencing was PBMCs or a T cell subset sorted from them (not recorded which). These TCRs come from an adult woman who had mild COVID-19 (a few samples of this study predate the infection). Cell type and time point are not known. The CDR3 runs from the conserved cysteine through the conserved F or W. Fields, in order: J gene, CDR3 length, V gene, D gene, clone size, CDR3 DNA, CDR3 protein. A D gene is named only where the DNA matches it firmly. Rows may omit the clone size; those that give it use once, few, many or a size class.

>TRBJ2-7|16|TRBV20-1|TRBD2|few
TGCAGTGCTAGGCAGTTGGGTAGCGGGAGGGGGTACGAGCAGTACTTC
CSARQLGSGRGYEQYF
>TRBJ2-7|16|TRBV5-6|TRBD1|NA
TGTGCCAGCAGCTTCCTAGGGACAGGGGGCTCCTACGAGCAGTACTTC
CASSFLGTGGSYEQYF
>TRBJ2-7|15|TRBV12-3/TRBV12-4|NA|NA
TGTGCCAGCAGATTACAGGGCGGCGGCTCCTACGAGCAGTACTTC
CASRLQGGGSYEQYF
>TRBJ2-1|18|TRBV5-5|TRBD2|NA
TGTGCCAGCAGCTTTGGACTAGCGGGAGTCCCAGTAGGCAATGAGCAGTTCTTC
CASSFGLAGVPVGNEQFF
>TRBJ2-1|16|TRBV5-1|TRBD2|NA
TGCGCCAGCAGCTTGGCCGGGAGGGGAGAATACAATGAGCAGTTCTTC
CASSLAGRGEYNEQFF
>TRBJ1-4|16|TRBV12-3/TRBV12-4|NA|few
TGTGCCAGCAGCCCGTCCATGACAGTGCTTAATGAAAAACTGTTTTTT
CASSPSMTVLNEKLFF
>TRBJ2-7|14|TRBV6-6|NA|NA
TGTGCCAGCAGCGAGGCTGGGGGATCCTACGAGCAGTACTTC
CASSEAGGSYEQYF
>TRBJ1-2|13|TRBV29-1|NA|many
TGCAGCGTCATGTTCGAGTCTAACTATGGCTACACCTTC
CSVMFESNYGYTF
>TRBJ2-1|18|TRBV4-1|NA|few
TGCGCCAGCAGCCACCGAGGCCGGGCTTTAGAGCCTCCCAATGAGCAGTTCTTC
CASSHRGRALEPPNEQFF
>TRBJ2-7|13|TRBV12-3/TRBV12-4|NA|NA
TGTGCCAGCAGTTTAAAGGGGCCCTACGAGCAGTACTTC
CASSLKGPYEQYF
>TRBJ2-3|14|TRBV9|TRBD1|few
TGTGCCAGCAGCGATGGGACAGATACAGATACGCAGTATTTT
CASSDGTDTDTQYF
>TRBJ2-7|13|TRBV30|TRBD1|NA
TGTGCCTGCGACCCGGGACAGGGCTACGAGCAGTACTTC
CACDPGQGYEQYF
>TRBJ2-3|18|TRBV7-9|TRBD2|NA
TGTGCCAGCAGCTCTGGGACTAGCGGGTATCCTCGTACAGATACGCAGTATTTT
CASSSGTSGYPRTDTQYF
>TRBJ1-1|15|TRBV29-1|NA|few
TGCAGCGTTCTCGCCATCTGGAAAAGAGGCACTGAAGCTTTCTTT
CSVLAIWKRGTEAFF
>TRBJ1-2|14|TRBV4-3|NA|many
TGCGCCAGCAGCCAAGATTCGGGAAACTATGGCTACACCTTC
CASSQDSGNYGYTF
>TRBJ1-2|13|TRBV29-1|NA|NA
TGCAGCGTTGAAAGCAGGGGATACTATGGCTACACCTTC
CSVESRGYYGYTF
>TRBJ2-1|16|TRBV7-9|NA|NA
TGTGCCAGCAGCCCGCCGGTGGGCAAGCGGCACAATGAGCAGTTCTTC
CASSPPVGKRHNEQFF
>TRBJ2-3|14|TRBV20-1|TRBD2|NA
TGCAGTGCTAGTCCCGGGGAGGGGACAGATACGCAGTATTTT
CSASPGEGTDTQYF
>TRBJ2-3|18|TRBV4-3|NA|few
TGCGCCAGCAGCCCGGGGACCTGGAAAGGGACAAACACAGATACGCAGTATTTT
CASSPGTWKGTNTDTQYF
>TRBJ2-2|14|TRBV12-3/TRBV12-4|NA|many
TGTGCCAGCAGTTTTGGGGGGGCACCCGGGGAGCTGTTTTTT
CASSFGGAPGELFF
>TRBJ2-1|16|TRBV5-5|TRBD2|NA
TGTGCCAGCAGCTCGCCGGGACTAGCAGCCTACAATGAGCAGTTCTTC
CASSSPGLAAYNEQFF
>TRBJ1-5|15|TRBV12-3/TRBV12-4|NA|NA
TGTGCCAGCAGTTTAACTAAGGGTCTCCTTCAGCCCCAGCATTTT
CASSLTKGLLQPQHF
>TRBJ2-1|16|TRBV5-1|NA|few
TGCGCCAGCAGCTTGGATCCAGGGCCGAGTAGTGGTGAGCAGTTCTTC
CASSLDPGPSSGEQFF
>TRBJ2-4|13|TRBV3-1|NA|few
TGTGCCAGCAGCCAAGGGGGTAGCGACATTCAGTACTTC
CASSQGGSDIQYF
>TRBJ2-3|14|TRBV12-3/TRBV12-4|NA|few
TGTGCCAGCAGTTTGGACTTAGGGCCAGATACGCAGTATTTT
CASSLDLGPDTQYF
>TRBJ1-2|14|TRBV24-1|NA|NA
TGTGCCACCAGTGATCCCCAGTCTTCCTATGGCTACACCTTC
CATSDPQSSYGYTF
>TRBJ2-2|14|TRBV7-9|NA|NA
TGTGCCAGCTTTACAGGGACAAACACCGGGGAGCTGTTTTTT
CASFTGTNTGELFF
>TRBJ2-1|15|TRBV20-1|TRBD2|few
TGCAGTGCTAGAGAAACTAGCGGGTCCTACAATGAGCAGTTCTTC
CSARETSGSYNEQFF